This section outlines one T cell receptor (beta chain) sequence together with its context. The antigen is unknown. This entry comes from a study of cytomegalovirus exposure and HLA in healthy donors. Study context: Earlier, about 179 million T cells were analyzed, and 95 million to 140 million unique TCR beta sequences were found among them. Whole-study results and caveats: A later analysis linked a missense DCLRE1C variant to TCR beta V- and J-gene trimming. Presence/absence analyses rested on an assumption that sequencing depth was roughly uniform across donors.

CDR3 size: 14 residues. The germline V and J ends were trimmed by 5 bases and 3 bases, with 12 bases remaining between them. Germline-derived CDR1 and CDR2 are LNHDA and SQIVND (reference sequence). With 60 Vbeta and 13 Jbeta primers, the PCR was carried out. Profiling relied on immunoSEQ multiplex PCR, and the TCRdb table lists in-frame clones only, not all of them. The repertoire consists of 82,000 or so clones, with 60% to 80% occurring once and the leading ten covering about 6.2%. Sequenced material: PBMCs. This TCR was recovered from a woman aged 45 to 65 in good health and CMV-seropositive. The chain couples TRBV19 to TRBJ2-3; D is unresolved. The DNA for the CDR3 is TGTGCCAGTAGTGGTGAGGATCGAACAGATACGCAGTATTTT. Translating gives CASSGEDRTDTQYF.